Presented here are 20 T cell receptor beta chains from one specimen sequenced in a study of CXCR3-negative and CXCR3-positive naive CD8 T cells. UMI-tagged TRB cDNA libraries were built via 5' RACE. After re-calling the 5' RACE reads, TCRdb lists one entry per CDR3 protein, DNA absent. Its table lists 100,000 to 150,000 distinct CDR3 sequences. The sequencing sample was made of naive CXCR3- CD8+ T cells from blood. As to subset: CD45RO-CCR7+CD27+CD95- naive CD8+ T cells lacking CXCR3 (TNR3-). These receptor sequences come from a human donor in good health. Some clones in this sample may be carry-over from other donors' samples.

The chain links TRBV6-2 or TRBV6-3 to TRBJ2-7; TCRdb designates TRBD1, a call that cannot be tested without DNA. There are 14 residues in the CDR3. CDR1 is MNHEY and CDR2 is SVGEGT in the germline V gene. This chain's CDR3 is CASSYEGRRYEQYF.

The V call is TRBV13, the J call TRBJ2-7; the TRBD1 assignment by TCRdb is unverifiable without DNA. This CDR3 region has 13 residues. In germline, CDR1 is PRHDT, CDR2 FYEKMQ (reference sequence). The chain's CDR3 is CASRPTGAYEQYF.

The chain carries TRBV7-2 and TRBJ2-7; TCRdb picks TRBD1, but there is no DNA to check that call. The CDR3 is made up of 14 amino acids. Germline CDR1 SGHTA, CDR2 FQGNSA. The CDR3 loop is CASSTSGGAYEQYF.

The genes are TRBV6-2 or TRBV6-3 and TRBJ2-5. This CDR3 has 15 residues. CDR1 and CDR2 from the germline V gene are MNHEY and SVGEGT. CDR3 residues: CASSYSPRNQETQYF.

V and J are TRBV7-2 and TRBJ1-1; the TCRdb call, TRBD1, lacks DNA for checking. The CDR3 contains 15 residues. Germline V CDR1 and CDR2: SGHTA, FQGNSA. This chain's CDR3 is CASSFPPGEATEAFF.

This CDR3 reads CASSQGAGGRSSPLHF. The chain has TRBV4-1 and TRBJ1-6; the D call from TCRdb, TRBD1, cannot be confirmed without DNA. Germline V gene data show CDR1 as MGHRA and CDR2 as YSYEKL. This CDR3 has 16 amino acids.

V gene TRBV15 combines with J gene TRBJ2-2; no DNA is available, so the TRBD2 call from TCRdb remains unchecked. The CDR3 length is 19 residues. Germline CDR1 reads LNHNV; CDR2 reads YYDKDF (reference sequence). The CDR3 here is CATSGPFRLRSGVTGELFF.

The chain links TRBV7-9 to TRBJ2-1; TCRdb reports TRBD1, a call that lacks DNA to check it against. The V gene's germline CDR1 is SEHNR and CDR2 FQNEAQ (reference sequence). CDR3 length: 16 amino acids. CDR3 residues: CASSVRGGSPFNEQFF.

This sequence joins TRBV4-2 and TRBJ2-1; TCRdb returns TRBD1, unconfirmable since there is no DNA. Per the germline V gene, CDR1 is LGHNA and CDR2 is YNFKEQ. The CDR3 covers 12 residues. The CDR3 loop is CASSPFSGEQFF.

The rearrangement uses TRBV10-3 and TRBJ1-1. Germline CDR1 and CDR2: ENHRY and SYGVKD. This CDR3 has 15 amino acids. The chain's CDR3 is CAISDLVDLRTEAFF.

The chain employs TRBV29-1 and TRBJ1-2; TCRdb reports TRBD1, a call that lacks DNA to check it against. The CDR3 consists of 11 residues. Per the germline V gene, CDR1 is SQVTM and CDR2 is ANQGSEA. This chain's CDR3 is CSGAQGSGYTF.

V usage is TRBV29-1 and J usage is TRBJ2-2. The CDR3 sequence is 12 residues long. CDR1 is SQVTM and CDR2 is ANQGSEA in the germline V gene. This CDR3 is CSVERSTGELFF.

The CDR3 region is CASSEGDRDIQYF. The chain joins TRBV6-1 to TRBJ2-4; TCRdb reports TRBD1, a call that lacks DNA to check it against. The CDR3 runs 13 residues. Germline lookup yields CDR1 MNHNS and CDR2 SASEGT.

The rearrangement links TRBV5-1 to TRBJ2-2; TCRdb's D call of TRBD1 is untestable without DNA. CDR3 length equals 15 residues. Germline CDR1 and CDR2: SGHRS and YFSETQ. The chain's CDR3 is CASSWTIGGPGELFF. Complete variable domain (other parts from reference TRBV5-1 and TRBJ2-2): KAGVTQTPRYLIKTRGQQVTLSCSPISGHRSVSWYQQTPGQGLQFLFEYFSETQRNKGNFPGRFSGRQFSNSRSEMNVSTLELGDSALYLCASSWTIGGPGELFFGEGSRLTVL.

This chain joins TRBV9 and TRBJ2-1. This CDR3 is built from 12 residues. CDR1 SGDLS and CDR2 YYNGEE come from the germline V gene. CDR3 sequence reads: CASSVGDNEQFF.

The chain has TRBV14 and TRBJ2-7; TCRdb's D gene call, TRBD1, goes unchecked for lack of DNA. CDR1 SGHDN and CDR2 FVKESK come from the germline V gene. This CDR3 spans 15 amino acids. Here the CDR3 reads CASSPLRRPSYEQYF.

The chain combines TRBV20-1 with TRBJ1-1. The CDR3 sequence is 13 residues long. CDR1 and CDR2 from the germline V gene are DFQATT and SNEGSKA (reference sequence). The CDR3 protein is CSASSALNTEAFF.

The chain combines TRBV29-1 with TRBJ2-1; the TCRdb D gene call, TRBD1, has no DNA to confirm it. The CDR3 loop spans 13 amino acids. Germline CDR1 is SQVTM and CDR2 is ANQGSEA. The CDR3 here is CSAGPPLNNEQFF.

V usage is TRBV4-3 and J usage is TRBJ1-1; without DNA, the TCRdb call of TRBD1 cannot be checked. The CDR3 sequence is 15 residues long. Germline V gene lookup returns CDR1 LGHNA and CDR2 YSLEER. The CDR3 here is CASSPTGQLNTEAFF.

The J gene is TRBJ2-7, the V gene TRBV7-6; TCRdb proposes TRBD2, but this gene call is untestable without DNA. Germline V CDR1 and CDR2: SGHVS, FNYEAQ. The CDR3 covers 15 residues. CDR3 in amino acids: CASSLLAGMTYEQYF.